This T cell receptor beta chain was identified during a study of T cell responses to AZD1222 COVID-19 vaccine. Study-wide results and caveats: As reported, nearly half of all spike-specific TCRs target variant regions that are unmutated. Vaccination with two AZD1222 doses was followed by a rise in Spike-specific TCR breadth and depth. Among the donors, most were white British and more were female, and clonal diversity was possibly underestimated.

Trimming left V 5 bases short and J 7 bases short, with 18 bases between. This CDR3 region has 16 residues. Germline CDR1 MDHEN, CDR2 SYDVKM. Assay: immunoSEQ multiplex PCR; the TCRdb copy retains only in-frame clones and omits some. The table shows roughly 160,000 clones, with approximately 90% occurring only once. Turning to this clone: The antigen is not known.

The sequences come from peripheral blood, collected on day 0 of AZD1222 vaccination. The rearrangement uses TRBV28 and TRBJ1-6; D unclear. The clonotype was recovered from an adult in good health. In nucleotides, the CDR3 is TGTGCCAGCAGTCGGACCTTAAACCCATCCAATTCACCCCTCCACTTT. It is translated as CASSRTLNPSNSPLHF.